These T cell receptor beta chains were read from a single sample in a study of T cell changes during pregnancy in multiple sclerosis. This table comes from immunoSEQ multiplex PCR, and its TCRdb copy is limited to in-frame clones, with some not included. This sample carries approximately 40,000 clones, 88% of them seen once, and the ten largest clones take 0.95% to 1.5%. This specimen consisted of CD4+ T cells from peripheral blood mononuclear cells, obtained in the second trimester of pregnancy. Source of these receptors: a female donor with multiple sclerosis, enrolled in a pregnancy study. CDR3s include the opening cysteine and the closing phenylalanine or tryptophan.

v_call cdr3_aa
TRBV18 CASSPGQGNGETQYF
TRBV5-1 CASSLASGIRDTQYF
TRBV19 CASSPGLPRGGETQYF
TRBV27 CASSPLPGTGFNEQFF
TRBV7-2 CASSAQGLNQETQYF
TRBV27 CASSTRGHETQYF
TRBV7-2 CASSTRQGAGNTIYF
TRBV27 CASSLSRIGGDNSPLHF
TRBV28 CASQGTKNNEQFF
TRBV27 CASSFLSSYNEQFF
TRBV7-2 CASSRHDISNTGELFF
TRBV6-6 CATSTSGITDTQYF
TRBV2 CASRSRGIRDTYF
TRBV5-7 CASSTPGTGGEQYF
TRBV18 CASSPRRGGANVLTF
TRBV5-1 CASRTGTENLNTEAFF
TRBV19 CASSIGQGMLNQPQHF
TRBV7-8 CASSRVRGGTYEQYF
TRBV18 CASSPSGSSYEQYF
TRBV19 CASKDRGSNQPQHF
TRBV6-5 CASSYHRDRGTDTQYF
TRBV6-1 CASSSLSGRPYEQYF
TRBV7-9 CASSSDRGSAGANVLTF
TRBV5-1 CASRREVSTDTQYF